These T cell receptor beta chains were read from a single sample in a study of T cells after yellow fever vaccination. TCRdb analysed the 5' RACE reads with MiXCR anew, one entry per CDR3 protein. The top ten hold about 3.3% of the sample, which has fewer than 400,000 distinct CDR3 sequences, around 10% seen once. The sequences come from CD4+ T cells sorted from PBMCs, collected 45 days after the yellow fever booster vaccination. The receptor set was obtained from a young man who received the YFV17D yellow fever vaccine. The CDR3 runs from the conserved cysteine through the conserved F or W. The D gene is left open where the match is weak. Size is stated for part of the rows, as once, few or many counts, or as a class when the clone is expanded.

d_gene,v_gene,j_gene,abundance,CDR3nt,CDR3aa
NA,TRBV9,TRBJ2-2,few,TGTGCCAGCAGCGTTCAGGGGCCCACCGGGGAGCTGTTTTTT,CASSVQGPTGELFF
NA,TRBV6-5,TRBJ2-7,many,TGTGCCAGCAGTTACAATGGGGGTTCGGAGCAGTACTTC,CASSYNGGSEQYF
TRBD1,TRBV20-1,TRBJ1-2,NA,TGCAGTGCCCCTGGACAGGGGGCTCTTGGGGGCTACACCTTC,CSAPGQGALGGYTF
TRBD1,TRBV7-8,TRBJ1-6,few,TGTGCCAGCAGCGGGGACAGTCAAGGAAATTCACCCCTCCACTTT,CASSGDSQGNSPLHF
TRBD1,TRBV9,TRBJ2-2,few,TGTGCCAGCTCCCTCGGACAGGCCTTTTTTAGCACCGGGGAGCTGTTTTTT,CASSLGQAFFSTGELFF
TRBD2,TRBV3-1,TRBJ2-3,few,TGTGCCAGCAGCTTCTCCGGGACTAGCTACCCAGATACGCAGTATTTT,CASSFSGTSYPDTQYF
TRBD1,TRBV10-3,TRBJ2-2,few,TGTGCCATCAGCACAGGGGGCGTCGGCACCGGGGAGCTGTTTTTT,CAISTGGVGTGELFF
TRBD2,TRBV4-3,TRBJ2-1,NA,TGCGCCAGCAGCCAAGTTACGGGGGGGTACAATGAGCAGTTCTTC,CASSQVTGGYNEQFF
NA,TRBV18,TRBJ1-6,NA,TGTGCCAGCTCACCCACTTCGGGGGAAGGCTCCTATAATTCACCCCTCCACTTT,CASSPTSGEGSYNSPLHF
TRBD1,TRBV6-5,TRBJ2-7,NA,TGTGCCAGCAGTTACTCGTTGGGGACAGGCCTCTCCTACGAGCAGTACTTC,CASSYSLGTGLSYEQYF
NA,TRBV7-6,TRBJ2-5,few,TGTGCCAGCAGCTTCGAAACCACGACAGCCAGGGCCCAGTACTTC,CASSFETTTARAQYF
NA,TRBV12-3/TRBV12-4,TRBJ1-2,NA,TGTGCCAGCAGTTGGAGAATATCCCCCTATGGCTACACCTTC,CASSWRISPYGYTF
NA,TRBV12-3/TRBV12-4,TRBJ2-5,few,TGTGCCAGCAGTTTATCCCAGGGTGGAGAGACCCAGTACTTC,CASSLSQGGETQYF
NA,TRBV6-4,TRBJ2-2,NA,TGTGCCAGCAGTGACGACGAAGAAAACGGGGAGCTGTTTTTT,CASSDDEENGELFF
TRBD1,TRBV30,TRBJ2-7,few,TGTGCCTGGAGCAGGGGGTTCGAGCAGTACTTC,CAWSRGFEQYF
NA,TRBV29-1,TRBJ1-4,NA,TGCAGCGTTTCTGCGACCCAAGGGGAAAAACTGTTTTTT,CSVSATQGEKLFF